The clone carrying this TCR beta chain is a singleton in its sample. What it binds is not known. Antigen-specific CD4+ T cells were expanded (with viral peptide pools) by the ViraFEST assay ahead of sequencing. Upon completion of more than 9 days in culture, CD4+ T cells were isolated. BNT162b2 vaccine or mRNA-1273 vaccine was given to participants in two doses. The table came from immunoSEQ multiplex PCR; TCRdb's copy has only in-frame clones and leaves some out. The table records 57,000 or so clones, roughly 72% of them present only once. This sample is part of a study of vaccination effects on CD4 cells after COVID-19. The CDR3 has 16 residues. CDR1 and CDR2 from the germline V gene are LGHDT and YNNKEL (reference sequence). Trimming took off 2 bases at V and 2 bases at J, with 13 bases between the two ends.

The rearrangement links TRBV3-1 (or the pseudogene TRBV3-2) to TRBJ2-1; maybe TRBD2 (5 bases). This TCR was recovered from a human donor who received a COVID-19 vaccine. This specimen consisted of CD4+ T cells from PBMCs cultured with HCoV-229E spike peptides, obtained after COVID-19 vaccination. In nucleotides, the CDR3 is TGTGCCAGCAGCCAAAAGAGGGCCGCAACCTACAATGAGCAGTTCTTC. It specifies CASSQKRAATYNEQFF.